Below are 32 T cell receptor beta chains sequenced from a single sample in a study of OX40 agonist ivuxolimab in advanced cancers. Sequencing used immunoSEQ multiplex PCR; TCRdb keeps in-frame clones, though not all of them. The repertoire holds 60,000 to 75,000 clones, with approximately 94% as singletons. The input for sequencing was CD4+ or CD8+ T cells sorted from blood, taken in a trial of the OX40 agonist ivuxolimab. All receptors come from an adult with an advanced solid tumor such as melanoma, head and neck, liver or kidney cancer.

The V call is TRBV4-2, the J call TRBJ2-3; D not certain. Trimming cost V 0 bases and J 2 bases, with 12 bases left between them. Germline values: CDR1 LGHNA, CDR2 YNFKEQ. The length of the CDR3 is 16 residues. This CDR3 reads CASSQEFAQNTDTQYF. The CDR3 DNA is TGTGCCAGCAGCCAAGAATTCGCCCAGAACACAGATACGCAGTATTTT.

This chain connects TRBV30 to TRBJ2-7; 9 bases match TRBD1. This CDR3 is built from 12 residues. V gave up 5 bases and J gave up 5 bases; unmatched junction bases: 4. Looked up from germline, CDR1 is GTSNPN and CDR2 is SVGIG (reference sequence). The CDR3 region is CAWGTGSNEQYF. The CDR3 coding sequence is TGTGCCTGGGGGACAGGGTCAAACGAGCAGTACTTC. Complete variable domain (other parts from reference TRBV30 and TRBJ2-7): SQTIHQWPATLVQPVGSPLSLECTVEGTSNPNLYWYRQAAGRGLQLLFYSVGIGQISSEVPQNLSASRPQDRQFILSSKKLLLSDSGFYLCAWGTGSNEQYFGPGTRLTVT.

V and J are TRBV19 and TRBJ2-7, with 7 bases fitting TRBD2. The germline CDR1 and CDR2 sequences are LNHDA and SQIVND (reference sequence). The CDR3 sequence is 15 residues long. Germline trimming cut 1 base from V and 3 bases from J; bases unmatched to any gene: 6. In DNA form, the CDR3 reads TGTGCCAGTAGTATAGTGGGAGGGCCGGGCTACGAGCAGTACTTC. Amino acids: CASSIVGGPGYEQYF.

Here the CDR3 DNA reads TGTGCCAGCAGTGAGAACGGGAGGTCCTACAATGAGCAGTTCTTC. Encoded protein: CASSENGRSYNEQFF. The genes are TRBV2 and TRBJ2-1, with 7 bases fitting TRBD2. Looked up from germline, CDR1 is SNHLY and CDR2 is FYNNEI. The length of the CDR3 is 15 residues. J was trimmed by 1 base and V by 3 bases; bases with no gene match: 3.

V and J are TRBV19 and TRBJ1-1; the D gene is possibly TRBD1 (5 bases). V was cut by 4 bases and J by 4 bases, with 13 bases left in between. The germline gives CDR1 LNHDA, CDR2 SQIVND (reference sequence). The CDR3 is 14 amino acids. CDR3: CASSNTTGGTEAFF. CDR3 DNA: TGTGCCAGTAGTAATACAACTGGGGGCACTGAAGCTTTCTTT.

V is TRBV5-8 and J is TRBJ2-3; D is perhaps TRBD1 or TRBD2 (6 bases each). The CDR3 has 11 amino acids. V lost 8 bases to trimming and J lost 4 bases, with 8 bases between them. CDR1 SGHTS and CDR2 YDEGEE come from the germline V gene. The CDR3 DNA sequence: TGTGCCAGGGGGGGCCCAGATACGCAGTATTTT. This encodes CARGGPDTQYF.

The chain links TRBV7-9 to TRBJ2-1; D unclear. Germline assignment: CDR1 SEHNR and CDR2 FQNEAQ (reference sequence). Trimming cost V 5 bases and J 0 bases, with 14 bases left between them. CDR3 length: 16 amino acids. The CDR3 DNA reads as TGTGCCAGCAGCCAAATGGTGGAGAGCTCCTACAATGAGCAGTTCTTC. Its protein is CASSQMVESSYNEQFF.

CDR3 in amino acids: CASSLSGARDNEQFF. The DNA for the CDR3 is TGTGCCAGCAGTTTATCGGGGGCGCGTGACAATGAGCAGTTCTTC. The V and J genes are TRBV27 and TRBJ2-1, with a possible D match to TRBD1 (6 bases). Germline-derived CDR1 and CDR2 are MNHEY and SMNVEV (reference sequence). The CDR3 has 15 amino acids. V was pared by 0 bases and J by 5 bases, with 11 bases between.

The V gene is TRBV11-2, the J gene TRBJ2-1; 8 bases match TRBD2. CDR3 length: 15 residues. CDR1 and CDR2 from the germline V gene are SGHAT and FQNNGV. V lost 0 bases and J lost 5; bases outside the gene matches: 3. Here the CDR3 reads CASSLDGREDNEQFF. The CDR3 DNA sequence: TGTGCCAGCAGCTTAGATGGGCGGGAGGACAATGAGCAGTTCTTC. Together with reference TRBV11-2 and TRBJ2-1, the CDR3 gives the full variable domain: EAGVAQSPRYKIIEKRQSVAFWCNPISGHATLYWYQQILGQGPKLLIQFQNNGVVDDSQLPKDRFSAERLKGVDSTLKIQPAKLEDSAVYLCASSLDGREDNEQFFGPGTRLTVL.

The chain links TRBV5-8 to TRBJ2-3; 9 nucleotides match TRBD2. The CDR3 runs to 17 residues. With 2 bases clipped from V and 2 bases from J, the junction kept 9 bases outside the gene matches. Per the germline V gene, CDR1 is SGHTS and CDR2 is YDEGEE. CDR3: CASSFGGSGRPTDTQYF. The DNA of the CDR3 is TGTGCCAGCAGCTTCGGAGGAAGCGGGAGGCCCACAGATACGCAGTATTTT.

This clone came up once. The rearrangement links TRBV6-4 to TRBJ1-3, with a tentative D call TRBD1 (6 bases). CDR1 is MRHNA and CDR2 is SNTAGT in the germline V gene. Trimming removed 3 bases from V and 1 base from J, with 16 bases in between. The CDR3 is 17 amino acids. DNA of the CDR3: TGTGCCAGCAGTGAGGGCGAGGGGGGGTTTTCTGGAAACACCATATATTTT. This encodes CASSEGEGGFSGNTIYF.

The chain joins TRBV11-2 to TRBJ1-5; unclear D gene. The CDR3 spans 15 residues. CDR1 is SGHAT, CDR2 FQNNGV, per germline. The V and J ends lost 1 base and 1 base respectively, with 8 bases between them. Here the CDR3 reads CASSLVEGSNQPQHF. As DNA, the CDR3 is TGTGCCAGCAGCTTAGTGGAAGGAAGCAATCAGCCCCAGCATTTT.

V is TRBV7-9 and J is TRBJ2-1; 8 bases agree with TRBD1. Trimming took 0 bases from V and 2 from J; bases not matched to a gene: 12. Germline V CDR1 and CDR2: SEHNR, FQNEAQ (reference sequence). The CDR3 length is 19 residues. CDR3 sequence (DNA): TGTGCCAGCAGCTTAGCGGTGGTTTCCCGGGGACAGGCCTACAATGAGCAGTTCTTC. Its translation: CASSLAVVSRGQAYNEQFF. The whole variable domain, filled in from reference TRBV7-9 and TRBJ2-1, reads DTGVSQNPRHKITKRGQNVTFRCDPISEHNRLYWYRQTLGQGPEFLTYFQNEAQLEKSRLLSDRFSAERPKGSFSTLEIQRTEQGDSAMYLCASSLAVVSRGQAYNEQFFGPGTRLTVL.

The chain has TRBV6-1 and TRBJ1-2; D not certain. Trimming took off 1 base at V and 4 bases at J, with 10 bases between the two ends. CDR3 size: 14 residues. Per germline, CDR1 MNHNS and CDR2 SASEGT. The CDR3 reads CASSEERVGYGYTF. CDR3 nucleotide sequence: TGTGCCAGCAGTGAAGAGAGGGTGGGCTATGGCTACACCTTC.

The CDR3 here is CASSRTTGLIDTQYF. In nucleotides, the CDR3 is TGTGCCAGCAGCCGTACGACAGGGCTAATAGATACGCAGTATTTT. This chain joins TRBV6-1 and TRBJ2-3; 7 bases are a match to TRBD1. The V segment lost 6 bases and the J segment 5 bases; nucleotides outside the gene matches: 11. The CDR3 runs 15 residues. Germline-derived CDR1 and CDR2 are MNHNS and SASEGT.

The chain is built from TRBV29-1 and TRBJ2-7; D gene uncertain. The germline V gene encodes CDR1 SQVTM and CDR2 ANQGSEA. Deletions cut 0 bases from V and 3 bases from J, with 6 bases between. This CDR3 is 12 amino acids long. The DNA for the CDR3 is TGCAGCGTTGAAGACAGACTCTACGAGCAGTACTTC. The encoded protein is CSVEDRLYEQYF.

The chain has TRBV7-9 and TRBJ2-3, with TRBD2 matching 13 bases. The junction had 4 bases not matched to a gene; V was cut back by 4 bases and J by 6 bases. The CDR3 length is 15 residues. Germline V gene sequence: CDR1 SEHNR, CDR2 FQNEAQ (reference sequence). This CDR3 reads CASSSRTSGSDTQYF. CDR3 in DNA: TGTGCCAGCAGCTCGCGGACTAGCGGGAGCGATACGCAGTATTTT.

The chain is built from TRBV6-1 and TRBJ1-5; D is uncertain. V lost 8 bases and J lost 4, with 15 bases in between. The CDR3 runs 14 residues. Germline CDR1 MNHNS, CDR2 SASEGT. CDR3 sequence (DNA): TGTGCCAGCGGGCAGCCCTTGCCAAATCAGCCCCAGCATTTT. As protein: CASGQPLPNQPQHF.

The DNA for the CDR3 is TGTGCCAGCAGCTCCGGATACGAGCAGTACTTC. It yields the protein CASSSGYEQYF. The rearrangement joins TRBV11-2 to TRBJ2-7; no clear D gene. Germline lookup yields CDR1 SGHAT and CDR2 FQNNGV. This CDR3 contains 11 residues. V lost 4 bases to trimming and J lost 4 bases, with 5 bases between them.

The genes are TRBV19 and TRBJ2-1; the D gene is possibly TRBD2 (6 bases). The CDR3 is 15 amino acids. V lost 5 bases and J 2 bases, leaving 13 bases between the germline ends. The germline gives CDR1 LNHDA, CDR2 SQIVND (reference sequence). The DNA of the CDR3 is TGTGCCAGTAGTGGAGCGGGCGGACCCTACAATGAGCAGTTCTTC. Translating it yields CASSGAGGPYNEQFF. Looking up the rest from reference TRBV19 and TRBJ2-1 gives the full variable domain: DGGITQSPKYLFRKEGQNVTLSCEQNLNHDAMYWYRQDPGQGLRLIYYSQIVNDFQKGDIAEGYSVSREKKESFPLTVTSAQKNPTAFYLCASSGAGGPYNEQFFGPGTRLTVL.

V gene TRBV5-1 combines with J gene TRBJ2-1; possibly TRBD2 for D (5 bases). From germline, CDR1 is SGHRS and CDR2 YFSETQ. V shed 2 bases and J shed 10 bases, with 19 bases lying between them. CDR3 length: 15 residues. The CDR3 reads CASSFSENRVGEQFF. CDR3 bases: TGCGCCAGCAGCTTTAGCGAAAACCGAGTCGGGGAGCAGTTCTTC.

The V gene is TRBV19, the J gene TRBJ1-4, with D perhaps TRBD1 (6 bases). This CDR3 is built from 12 residues. The V gene's germline CDR1 is LNHDA and CDR2 SQIVND (reference sequence). In nucleotides, the CDR3 is TGTGCTATTGGGGGGCGCAACGAAAAACTGTTTTTT. This encodes CAIGGRNEKLFF.

This chain joins TRBV11-2 and TRBJ1-3, with D hard to call. Per germline, CDR1 SGHAT and CDR2 FQNNGV. This CDR3 contains 18 residues. The V end was cut by 3 bases, the J end by 1 base, with 19 bases between. Here the CDR3 reads CASSLGWKGVPSGNTIYF. DNA of the CDR3: TGTGCCAGCAGCTTGGGATGGAAGGGCGTCCCATCTGGAAACACCATATATTTT.

The chain combines TRBV27 with TRBJ2-1; a weak D match, TRBD1 (7 bases). V lost 7 bases, J lost 12 bases, and 19 bases lay in between. The length of the CDR3 is 13 residues. CDR1 and CDR2 (germline): MNHEY, SMNVEV (reference sequence). Here the CDR3 DNA reads TGTGCCAGCAAGGGGGCCGGACTACAAGGGCAGTTCTTC. Translation: CASKGAGLQGQFF.

This chain uses TRBV4-3 with TRBJ2-2; D gene unclear. Trimming cost V 0 bases and J 7 bases, with 3 bases left between them. The CDR3 length is 12 residues. The V gene's germline CDR1 is LGHNA and CDR2 YSLEER. The chain's CDR3 is CASSQDRGELFF. The CDR3 coding sequence is TGCGCCAGCAGCCAAGATCGCGGGGAGCTGTTTTTT.

The chain combines TRBV2 with TRBJ2-7, with D tentatively TRBD2 (6 bases). Germline CDR1 SNHLY, CDR2 FYNNEI. This CDR3 has 12 amino acids. V lost 11 bases and J 1 base, leaving 12 bases between the germline ends. The CDR3 nucleotides are TGTGCCCACGGGGGTAGATCCTACGAGCAGTACTTC. This codes for CAHGGRSYEQYF.

In this sample, this clone turned up once. The chain links TRBV7-9 to TRBJ2-1; the D call may be TRBD1 or TRBD2 (8 bases each). V shed 1 base and J shed 7 bases, with 17 bases lying between them. Germline V lookup: CDR1 SEHNR, CDR2 FQNEAQ (reference sequence). The CDR3 has 16 residues. The CDR3 reads CASSLVAGTGKNEQFF. CDR3 sequence (DNA): TGTGCCAGCAGCTTAGTAGCGGGGACAGGTAAAAATGAGCAGTTCTTC.

The chain is built from TRBV7-6 and TRBJ2-3, with TRBD1 identical over 8 bases. CDR3 size: 16 residues. The trim removed 5 bases at V and 1 base at J, leaving 8 bases unmatched. Germline loops: CDR1 SGHVS, CDR2 FNYEAQ. The CDR3 loop reads CASSLGTGQGTDTQYF. CDR3 nucleotide sequence: TGTGCCAGCAGCCTGGGGACAGGCCAGGGCACAGATACGCAGTATTTT.

The rearrangement uses TRBV19 and TRBJ2-6, with no clear D. The CDR3 is made up of 15 amino acids. Germline V CDR1 and CDR2: LNHDA, SQIVND (reference sequence). The V end lost 3 bases, the J end lost 4 bases, and 10 bases lay between the germline ends. Here the CDR3 reads CASSIGTLGANVLTF. For the CDR3, the DNA is TGTGCCAGTAGTATTGGTACACTGGGGGCCAACGTCCTGACTTTC.

This chain uses TRBV30 with TRBJ1-1, with D perhaps TRBD1 (6 bases). Trimming took 5 bases from V and 3 from J, leaving 19 bases between them. This CDR3 spans 15 amino acids. Germline V gives CDR1 GTSNPN, CDR2 SVGIG (reference sequence). Written as DNA, the CDR3 is TGTGCCTGGCTGGGGGGGGCCCAGCTTTACACTGAAGCTTTCTTT. Translating gives CAWLGGAQLYTEAFF.

The rearrangement uses TRBV7-9 and TRBJ2-7; TRBD1 aligns across 7 bases. Germline trimming cut 2 bases from V and 3 bases from J; bases unmatched to any gene: 4. The CDR3 sequence is 14 residues long. Per germline, CDR1 SEHNR and CDR2 FQNEAQ (reference sequence). For the CDR3, the DNA is TGTGCCAGCAGCTTATCCGGGACAGACTACGAGCAGTACTTC. Translated, it gives CASSLSGTDYEQYF.

The chain has TRBV27 and TRBJ2-7, with D possibly being TRBD1 (5 bases). Trimming took off 0 bases at V and 5 bases at J, with 11 bases between the two ends. The CDR3 runs 14 residues. Germline values: CDR1 MNHEY, CDR2 SMNVEV (reference sequence). The CDR3 DNA sequence: TGTGCCAGCAGTTTATCCCCAGGGTCCCACGAGCAGTACTTC. This sequence encodes CASSLSPGSHEQYF.